Given below is one TCR beta chain in context. Antigen specificity is unknown. Profiling relied on immunoSEQ multiplex PCR, and the TCRdb table lists in-frame clones only, not all of them. The profile covers 56,000 or so clones, with around 90% appearing a single time and around 15% taken by the ten largest. This entry comes from a study of T cell responses to AZD1222 COVID-19 vaccine. Turning to the study itself: Second-dose intervals near 4 or 12 weeks were combined.

The study's findings and limits: Repertoires were collected only later (after the peak T cell response had occurred). Vaccine-related CD4 TCRs covered spike, predominating at 160-218 and 743-854. Once two AZD1222 doses were given, Spike-specific TCR breadth and depth went up.

The J segment lost 4 bases and the V segment lost 5 bases, leaving 9 bases of the junction unmatched. The CDR3 runs 15 residues. Germline V gives CDR1 SEHNR, CDR2 FQNEAQ (reference sequence). This specimen was peripheral blood, taken on day 0 of AZD1222 vaccination. The chain is built from TRBV7-9 and TRBJ2-3, with 7 bases lining up with TRBD2. This clonotype was sampled from an adult in good health. The CDR3 nucleotides read TGTGCCAGCAGCATCTGGACTAGTCGGCCAGATACGCAGTATTTT. It is translated as CASSIWTSRPDTQYF.